Below, one T cell receptor (beta chain) is given with its context. CDR3 length equals 12 residues. CDR1 MNHNY and CDR2 SVGAGI come from the germline V gene (reference sequence). V lost 5 bases, J lost 3 bases, and 8 bases lay in between. The source of the sample is a study of cytomegalovirus exposure and HLA in healthy donors. With 60 Vbeta and 13 Jbeta primers, the PCR was carried out. Only in-frame clones appear in the TCRdb table, and some are missing; sequencing was by immunoSEQ multiplex PCR. This table has 130,000 to 150,000 clones, 80% appearing once. The sequenced sample consisted of PBMCs. The receptor was derived from a male donor in good health and CMV-seronegative. The chain carries TRBV6-6 and TRBJ2-7; D perhaps matches TRBD1 (6 bases). CDR3 sequence: CASSRQVYEQYF. The CDR3 DNA reads as TGTGCCAGCAGTCGACAGGTCTACGAGCAGTACTTC.